This TCR beta chain was documented in a study of cytomegalovirus exposure and HLA in healthy donors (dated by TCRdb to about 2017). For context, the study as a whole: An earlier analysis of about 560 of the donors reported over 250 Gb of sequence data and 117 million unique TCR beta sequences obtained from approximately 180 million T cells. Approximately 330 gigabases of sequencing data and 75 million to 85 million unique TCR sequences made up an early release that covered 500 to 650 HLA-typed donors. Among the roughly 380 genotyped donors, 81% belonged to the genetic ancestry cluster associated with self-reported Caucasian donors. The study aimed to test whether signatures of past pathogen exposure could be identified by cataloging public T cell receptors. The T cell repertoires of roughly 660 subjects were profiled by immunosequencing and related to cytomegalovirus serostatus. Besides the first cohort of 550 to 750 subjects, a separate validation cohort made up of roughly 130 different subjects was used. High-throughput TCR immunosequencing, statistical association of individual TCRs with disease status, and machine learning were combined to predict cytomegalovirus infection status. To study patterns of TCR occurrence, a later analysis re-analyzed previously published TCR beta repertoires from 600 to 750 donors and added high-resolution HLA genotyping. The later analysis used no new phenotypic data to find candidate immune exposures, relying instead on TCR beta sequences and their occurrence across donors. In an earlier analysis of 550 to 700 of the donors, high-throughput TCR beta sequencing was used to judge whether each TCR beta V gene segment behaved as functional or pseudogenic. Donor age, sex, ethnicity and CMV serostatus were compiled together with the repertoire data. In a later genetic analysis, genome-wide SNP genotypes for about three fifths of the roughly 670 donors were used, and that subset was treated as a discovery cohort. All discovery cohort repertoires had been generated using a single sequencing platform. Both class I and class II loci were covered by HLA typing, at four-digit resolution. Typing coverage varied by locus: roughly 620-640 donors for A, B, C, DRB1 and DQB1; approximately 560 for DQA1; over 600 for DPA1; roughly 470 for DPB1. Four to six DR-DQ haplotypes were handled as single units for association and clustering, since linkage in the cohort was strong. Among 398 genotyped donors of the cohort, an average of 235,054 unique TCR beta nucleotide sequences were sequenced per donor, around 20% of them non-productive.

With respect to this clone: Its binding antigen is unknown. Base qualities are not recorded, but no much larger clone differs from it by a single base.

The library was produced with the immunoSEQ multiplex PCR assay. A mixture of 60 forward primers for TCR Vbeta segments and 13 reverse primers for TCR Jbeta segments was used in the multiplex PCR. The CDR3 region of rearranged TCR beta genes was amplified from genomic DNA by a multiplex PCR assay. On the Illumina HiSeq System, the amplified TCR beta libraries were sequenced as 87-base-pair reads. In the original analysis: In a later analysis, about 80 million unique TCR beta chains were counted across the 500 to 850 repertoires, and roughly 10 million of these chains were shared by at least two donors. To remove PCR and sequencing errors, raw reads were error-corrected and collapsed into unique sequences using a nearest-neighbor algorithm that merged closely related sequences. Alignment of CDR3 sequences to IMGT reference sequences was used to assign V, D and J gene segments. For a sequence to be retained, a match of at least six nucleotides to both a V gene segment and a J gene segment was required. A rearrangement counted as productive if the CDR3 had no stop codons and remained in frame with V and J, and every other rearrangement counted as non-productive. CDR3 was defined by IMGT convention, running from the second conserved V-encoded cysteine to the conserved J-encoded phenylalanine. The earlier analysis of 500 to 750 of the donors excluded any sequence lacking an unambiguous match to a single V gene segment. In an earlier analysis of several hundred of the donors, a V segment was called functional when productive rearrangements were above 56.7%, and segregating when the standard deviation between donors exceeded 5%. A statistical classification framework was built to diagnose cytomegalovirus status from the catalog of TCR beta chain sequences. A later analysis assigned V and J genes by comparing TCR nucleotide sequences with IMGT/GENE-DB human TR gene sequences. In a later analysis, CDR3 sequences and most-parsimonious VDJ recombination scenarios were assigned using the TCRdist pipeline. In a later analysis, each TCR beta chain was defined by its CDR3 amino acid sequence together with its V-gene family, and reads lacking a unique V-gene family were excluded. To address suspected cross-contamination and a sequencing artifact, a later analysis removed around 600 highly shared, low-generation-probability nucleotide sequences. In a later analysis, a clonal expansion index for each public chain was calculated from normalized within-repertoire ranks of inferred template counts. In a later analysis, generation probabilities were computed with a VDJ recombination model fitted to out-of-frame rearrangements, and the resulting probabilities were checked against IGoR. Hypergeometric tests were used in a later analysis to score TCR-TCR, TCR-HLA and TCR-CMV co-occurrence, with a repertoire-size bias correction applied to the TCR pairs. False discovery rates were estimated in a later analysis by permuting HLA or CMV assignments 20 times. In a later analysis, co-occurring TCRs were grouped using DBSCAN, with TCRdist sequence similarity added in when clustering inside HLA-allele-positive subsets. Repertoires with fewer than 30,000 or more than 120,000 public chains were left out of co-occurrence clustering, as were roughly five repertoires with anomalous nucleotide sharing. Here the immuneACCESS table is served through TCRdb, limited to in-frame sequences with V and J called. Missing clones are a known gap in these copies; in checked studies unresolved V genes cover under half, and the rest lacks a known reason. V and J calls and clone size come straight from that table; D and trimming were deduced from the DNA. The sample table holds 65,000 to 90,000 clones, of which roughly 82% were seen once. Under 2.5% of the sample comes from the top ten.

Deletion took 5 bases off V and 2 bases off J, with a span of 7 bases between the germline ends. The CDR3 sequence holds 13 residues, the cysteine and phenylalanine included. The entry retains the CDR3 DNA only, 39 bases that are in frame from base 1. Per the germline V gene (reference sequence), LNHDA is the CDR1 and SQIVND is the CDR2. The cohort comprised fewer than 750 healthy bone marrow donors. At the time of sampling, all cohort members were nominally healthy, though unrecorded immune exposures were likely present. The donor tested CMV seronegative and was one of the 352 seronegative cohort members. Every donor gave a peripheral blood sample, and the peripheral blood mononuclear cells from that sample were used for TCR beta sequencing. Genomic DNA extraction from the blood cell samples was performed with the Qiagen DNeasy Blood Extraction Kit. The study at large found these results: According to a later genetic analysis, donors in an Asian-associated ancestry cluster had fewer N-insertions in productive TCRs than the roughly 670-donor mean. Across donors, most TCR sequences were observed very rarely, whereas some public TCRs were present in many individuals. In a later analysis, several top co-occurrence clusters were reported to appear linked to parvovirus B19, influenza, CMV and Epstein-Barr virus. Compared with equally common non-associated chains, HLA-associated TCR beta chains in a later analysis were more clonally expanded and had lower generation probabilities. For the cohort, immune exposure information was limited to CMV serostatus. In a later analysis, most CMV-associated TCR beta chains were found to appear HLA-restricted, with HLA associations seemingly driven largely by CMV exposure. The authors suggested that the approach could potentially be extended to other disease states and immunological phenotypes. A further reported finding was that TCR beta sequences accurately predicted the HLA-A and HLA-B alleles for most subjects in the first cohort. Specific HLA alleles were associated with 15,000 to 20,000 TCR beta sequences at a false discovery rate of 0.05 in a later analysis. Correlated functional status among segregating V segments might reflect linkage disequilibrium, but an unknown experimental factor could not be ruled out. A cluster of highly shared sequence variants was judged likely to represent a technical artifact of the sequencing pipeline. Some IMGT-functional V segments, including TRBV6-2 and TRBV6-3, could not be told apart with the 87-base-pair reads, so those segments were excluded. Only TCR beta chains were sequenced in this cohort, and the absence of alpha or paired-chain data limited detectable features. In vitro tests confirmed that a few of the cytomegalovirus-associated TCR beta chains recognize cytomegalovirus antigens. An earlier analysis of 450 to 750 of the donors showed that most TCR beta V segments appeared in productive rearrangements either about 87% or about 30% of the time, which broadly matched IMGT annotations. When HLA alleles, especially DR and DQ, strongly co-occurred, attributing TCR associations to individual alleles was difficult. Cytomegalovirus status was reported to be diagnosed by the classifier with high specificity and sensitivity in both the original and validation cohorts. The study gave a list of under 200 TCR beta chains associated with cytomegalovirus. In a later analysis, the rate of TCR association differed among HLA loci, with DRB1 alleles having the most associated TCRs and HLA-C alleles having the fewest. Because HLA typing was unavailable for some donors at each locus, only the typed subset was used in association tests. Because counts were too low, 15 to 20 rarely observed V segments, including chromosome 9 orphons, were left out of the earlier analysis of a few hundred of the donors. The presence/absence analyses assumed that sequencing depth was roughly uniform across donors, and that assumption may not be true. V-gene and J-gene trimming of TCR beta chains was associated with a missense DCLRE1C variant in a later genetic analysis, and the association was replicated in an independent cohort.

This receptor was obtained from a man aged 18 to 30 in good health and CMV-seronegative. Rearrangement joined TRBV19 to TRBJ1-5; no D gene is confidently identified. The specimen sequenced was PBMCs. The sequence in DNA is TGTGCCAGTAGTTATCCAGGCAATCAGCCCCAGCATTTT. This is translated as CASSYPGNQPQHF.